These T cell receptor beta chains were read from a single sample in a study of preoperative IRX-2 immunotherapy in early breast cancer. Sequencing used immunoSEQ multiplex PCR; TCRdb keeps in-frame clones, though not all of them. Of approximately 28,000 clones listed, under 90% are singletons. Sample collection occurred from a patient treated with IRX-2 immunotherapy. These TCRs come from a human donor with breast cancer. CDR3s include the opening cysteine and the closing phenylalanine or tryptophan. The D gene is left open where the match is weak. Clone size, where shown, is once, few, many, or a class for clones that have expanded.

d_call | j_call | v_call | clone_size | cdr3_nt | cdr3_aa
. | TRBJ2-7 | TRBV7-1 | . | TGTGCCAGCAGCTTACCCCAAGCGGACTACGAGCAGTACTTC | CASSLPQADYEQYF
TRBD1 | TRBJ1-3 | TRBV11-3 | . | TGTGCCAGCAGGCAAACAGGGGCTGGAAACACCATATATTTT | CASRQTGAGNTIYF
TRBD1 | TRBJ2-2 | TRBV11-3 | . | TGTGCCAGCACCCGGACAGGGCCGTCGAACACCGGGGAGCTGTTTTTT | CASTRTGPSNTGELFF
. | TRBJ1-3 | TRBV7-1 | . | TGTGCCAGCAGCTTGGAACAGGGTGGAAACACCATATATTTT | CASSLEQGGNTIYF
. | TRBJ2-2 | TRBV7-1 | . | TGTGCCAGCAGCTTAGGGCCAGGATCCAACACCGGGGAGCTGTTTTTT | CASSLGPGSNTGELFF
. | TRBJ2-2 | TRBV18 | . | TGTGCCAGCTCACCGGGAGAGAGGCGGACCGGGGAGCTGTTTTTT | CASSPGERRTGELFF
. | TRBJ1-3 | TRBV6-8 | few | TGTGCCAGCACCGCTCAGGGAAACACCATATATTTT | CASTAQGNTIYF
. | TRBJ2-3 | TRBV25-1 | . | TGTGCCAGCAGTAACCCTAGCATTGCGGATACGCAGTATTTT | CASSNPSIADTQYF
TRBD1 | TRBJ1-6 | TRBV6-8 | . | TGTGCCAGCAGAGACAGGGCGACTCCAACACCCCTCCACTTT | CASRDRATPTPLHF
. | TRBJ1-5 | TRBV28 | . | TGTGCCAGCAGCATGTGGTTCGCCGGCAGGGTGCCGAATCAGCCCCAGCATTTT | CASSMWFAGRVPNQPQHF
TRBD2 | TRBJ2-1 | TRBV28 | . | TGTGCCAGCAGTTTAGGAGCGGGAGTGGTCCTCAATGAGCAGTTCTTC | CASSLGAGVVLNEQFF
. | TRBJ1-2 | TRBV11-3 | . | TGTGCCAGCAGCTTAGACCGCTCAGGGGATGGCTACACCTTC | CASSLDRSGDGYTF
TRBD1 | TRBJ1-6 | TRBV14 | few | TGTGCCAGCAGCCAACGGACAGGGGCTTATAATTCACCCCTCCACTTT | CASSQRTGAYNSPLHF
. | TRBJ2-2 | TRBV7-8 | . | TGTGCCAGCAGCTCGATACTTGTCACCGGGGAGCTGTTTTTT | CASSSILVTGELFF
TRBD1 | TRBJ2-7 | TRBV25-1 | once | TGTGCCAGCAGATCTCCTCGGACAGGGAGGCACGAGCAGTACTTC | CASRSPRTGRHEQYF
. | TRBJ2-7 | TRBV6-8 | . | TGTGCCATCAGTGCCAGTTTCTACGAGCAGTACTTC | CAISASFYEQYF
. | TRBJ2-7 | TRBV28 | . | TGTGCCAGCAGTTTTACAGGCGATATCTACGAGCAGTACTTC | CASSFTGDIYEQYF
TRBD1 | TRBJ2-7 | TRBV29-1 | . | TGCAGCGTGAGGGACAGGACTTTGATGGGGCAGTACTTC | CSVRDRTLMGQYF
. | TRBJ1-4 | TRBV11-3 | few | TGTGCCAGCAGCTCCAACAGGGCGGGTGAAAAACTGTTTTTT | CASSSNRAGEKLFF
. | TRBJ2-3 | TRBV6-8 | . | TGTGCCAGCAGTTACGGAGGGAGCCGTGGGGCGCAGTATTTT | CASSYGGSRGAQYF
. | TRBJ1-2 | TRBV19 | . | TGTGCCAGTCTACCGAGAGCTAACTATGGCTACACCTTC | CASLPRANYGYTF
. | TRBJ2-2 | TRBV11-3 | . | TGTGTCAGCAGCAAAGTCGGGGGCCCGACCGGGGAGCTGTTTTTT | CVSSKVGGPTGELFF
. | TRBJ1-6 | TRBV6-8 | few | TGTGCCAGCAGTGTAAGGGATCCTAATTCACCCCTCCACTTT | CASSVRDPNSPLHF
. | TRBJ2-5 | TRBV11-3 | once | TGTGCCAGCAGCTTAGGCGGGACCCAGGGTGAGACCCAGTACTTC | CASSLGGTQGETQYF
. | TRBJ2-7 | TRBV11-3 | . | TGTGCCAGCAGCTTGTGGCAGGGCCCCGCCTACGAGCAGTACTTC | CASSLWQGPAYEQYF
. | TRBJ1-6 | TRBV7-1 | once | TGTGCCAGCAGCTGGGAGGCAAATTCACCCCTCCACTTT | CASSWEANSPLHF
. | TRBJ2-5 | TRBV11-3 | . | TGTGCCAGCAGCTTAACTGGGCAGGGAAAGACCCAGTACTTC | CASSLTGQGKTQYF
. | TRBJ2-7 | TRBV19 | . | TGTGCCAGTAGCAACACAGGGTTCGAGCAGTACTTC | CASSNTGFEQYF
. | TRBJ1-3 | TRBV30 | . | TGTGCCTGGAGTTGGAGCTCCTCTGGAAACACCATATATTTT | CAWSWSSSGNTIYF
. | TRBJ1-2 | TRBV6-8 | . | TGTGCCAGCGGAGACAGATTCTATGGCTACACCTTC | CASGDRFYGYTF
TRBD1 | TRBJ1-2 | TRBV18 | . | TGTGCCAGCTCACCGGGACAGGGGGATGGCTACACCTTC | CASSPGQGDGYTF
. | TRBJ1-5 | TRBV11-3 | . | TGTGCCAGCAGCTTAGAGGTTCAGGGCAATCAGCCCCAGCATTTT | CASSLEVQGNQPQHF
. | TRBJ2-2 | TRBV11-3 | few | TGTGCCAGCAGCTTAATACGGGGGCAGGACACCGGGGAGCTGTTTTTT | CASSLIRGQDTGELFF
TRBD1 | TRBJ1-2 | TRBV7-1 | . | TGTGCCAGCACCCTCGACAGGGGCACCGGCTACACCTTC | CASTLDRGTGYTF
. | TRBJ1-6 | TRBV11-3 | . | TGTGCCAGCGGTCGGGTGGCAGCCAATTCACCCCTCCACTTT | CASGRVAANSPLHF
TRBD2 | TRBJ2-7 | TRBV11-3 | . | TGTGCCAGCAGCTTGCGCAGGAAGACTAGCGGGGCCTACGAGCAGTACTTC | CASSLRRKTSGAYEQYF
. | TRBJ1-3 | TRBV6-8 | . | TGTGCCAGCAGAGGGGGAGCGAACTCTGGAAACACCATATATTTT | CASRGGANSGNTIYF
. | TRBJ2-5 | TRBV28 | . | TGTGCCAGCAGTTGGGCAGGAACTTACCAAGAGACCCAGTACTTC | CASSWAGTYQETQYF
. | TRBJ1-1 | TRBV6-8 | . | TGTGCCAGCAACCCGAGGGGAACTGAAGCTTTCTTT | CASNPRGTEAFF
. | TRBJ2-7 | TRBV29-1 | . | TGCAGCGTTGAAGGATACGGGGCCTACGAGCAGTACTTC | CSVEGYGAYEQYF
TRBD2 | TRBJ2-1 | TRBV19 | . | TGTGCCAGTACCCGGGTAGCGGGAGTGGTCGATGAGCAGTTCTTC | CASTRVAGVVDEQFF
. | TRBJ2-1 | TRBV5-1 | . | TGCGCCAGCAGATCTCGCACAGATCCCTACAATGAGCAGTTCTTC | CASRSRTDPYNEQFF
. | TRBJ1-4 | TRBV11-3 | . | TGTGCCAGCAGCTTGGGCGGAAGAACTAATGAAAAACTGTTTTTT | CASSLGGRTNEKLFF
. | TRBJ1-6 | TRBV15 | few | TGTGCCACCAGCAGAGTAGCCAGGCTCAATAATTCACCCCTCCACTTT | CATSRVARLNNSPLHF
. | TRBJ2-4 | TRBV14 | . | TGTGCCAGCAGCCTGACAGGCCTGGGCATTCAGTACTTC | CASSLTGLGIQYF
TRBD2 | TRBJ2-1 | TRBV12-5 | . | TGTGCCAGCACAGCAACTCGGGGGGGCCTCAATGAGCAGTTCTTC | CASTATRGGLNEQFF
TRBD1 | TRBJ2-7 | TRBV11-3 | . | TGTGCCAGCAGCGTGGGACAGGGAATCTACGAGCAGTACTTC | CASSVGQGIYEQYF
TRBD1 | TRBJ2-7 | TRBV6-8 | . | TGTGCCAGCAGTTACCACAGGGACAGGGGGTACGAGCAGTACTTC | CASSYHRDRGYEQYF
. | TRBJ1-1 | TRBV11-3 | . | TGTGCCAGCAGCTTAACCCCGCAAGCAAACACTGAAGCTTTCTTT | CASSLTPQANTEAFF
. | TRBJ2-7 | TRBV6-8 | . | TGTGCCAGCAGCCCTACCGGGACGACCTACGAGCAGTACTTC | CASSPTGTTYEQYF